This TCR beta chain was sequenced for a study of T cells after yellow fever vaccination. Notes on the study in general: Clonotypes found in both CD4 and CD8 compartments made up a small share. Researchers report a weaker secondary response that nonetheless peaked faster, day 5 versus 15. Abundant bulk-derived clonotypes could contaminate FACS-sorted repertoires.

TCRdb redid the calling of the 5' RACE reads with MiXCR, one entry per CDR3 protein. The sample includes some 120,000 distinct CDR3 sequences, approximately 9% of them seen just once. This clonotype was found many times. As yet, its antigen is unknown. Germline V gene lookup returns CDR1 SGHAT and CDR2 FQNNGV. Trimming took off 1 base at V and 4 bases at J, with 8 bases between the two ends. The CDR3 has 14 amino acids. The specimen was CD8+ T cells sorted from PBMCs, collected on the day of the yellow fever booster vaccination. This TCR came from a young man who received the YFV17D yellow fever vaccine. The chain joins TRBV11-2 to TRBJ2-1, with D unresolved. CDR3 coding DNA: TGTGCCAGCAGCTTAGGGAACGTGTACAATGAGCAGTTCTTC. It codes for CASSLGNVYNEQFF.